This TCR beta chain comes out of a study of technical replicates of blood from a few donors. TCRdb keeps only in-frame clones here, not all; method: immunoSEQ multiplex PCR. Of under 15,000 clones in the sample, around 96% were seen once. Unmatched junction bases numbered 4, after V lost 1 base and J lost 7 bases. CDR3 length: 15 amino acids. CDR1 and CDR2 from the germline V gene are SGHTA and FQGNSA. The sample consisted of PBMCs. This sequence was found in a human donor in good health. The chain has TRBV7-2 and TRBJ2-7, with TRBD2 matching over 13 bases. The CDR3 sequence: CASSLELAGGREQYF. CDR3 nucleotides: TGTGCCAGCAGCTTAGAACTAGCGGGAGGGAGGGAGCAGTACTTC.